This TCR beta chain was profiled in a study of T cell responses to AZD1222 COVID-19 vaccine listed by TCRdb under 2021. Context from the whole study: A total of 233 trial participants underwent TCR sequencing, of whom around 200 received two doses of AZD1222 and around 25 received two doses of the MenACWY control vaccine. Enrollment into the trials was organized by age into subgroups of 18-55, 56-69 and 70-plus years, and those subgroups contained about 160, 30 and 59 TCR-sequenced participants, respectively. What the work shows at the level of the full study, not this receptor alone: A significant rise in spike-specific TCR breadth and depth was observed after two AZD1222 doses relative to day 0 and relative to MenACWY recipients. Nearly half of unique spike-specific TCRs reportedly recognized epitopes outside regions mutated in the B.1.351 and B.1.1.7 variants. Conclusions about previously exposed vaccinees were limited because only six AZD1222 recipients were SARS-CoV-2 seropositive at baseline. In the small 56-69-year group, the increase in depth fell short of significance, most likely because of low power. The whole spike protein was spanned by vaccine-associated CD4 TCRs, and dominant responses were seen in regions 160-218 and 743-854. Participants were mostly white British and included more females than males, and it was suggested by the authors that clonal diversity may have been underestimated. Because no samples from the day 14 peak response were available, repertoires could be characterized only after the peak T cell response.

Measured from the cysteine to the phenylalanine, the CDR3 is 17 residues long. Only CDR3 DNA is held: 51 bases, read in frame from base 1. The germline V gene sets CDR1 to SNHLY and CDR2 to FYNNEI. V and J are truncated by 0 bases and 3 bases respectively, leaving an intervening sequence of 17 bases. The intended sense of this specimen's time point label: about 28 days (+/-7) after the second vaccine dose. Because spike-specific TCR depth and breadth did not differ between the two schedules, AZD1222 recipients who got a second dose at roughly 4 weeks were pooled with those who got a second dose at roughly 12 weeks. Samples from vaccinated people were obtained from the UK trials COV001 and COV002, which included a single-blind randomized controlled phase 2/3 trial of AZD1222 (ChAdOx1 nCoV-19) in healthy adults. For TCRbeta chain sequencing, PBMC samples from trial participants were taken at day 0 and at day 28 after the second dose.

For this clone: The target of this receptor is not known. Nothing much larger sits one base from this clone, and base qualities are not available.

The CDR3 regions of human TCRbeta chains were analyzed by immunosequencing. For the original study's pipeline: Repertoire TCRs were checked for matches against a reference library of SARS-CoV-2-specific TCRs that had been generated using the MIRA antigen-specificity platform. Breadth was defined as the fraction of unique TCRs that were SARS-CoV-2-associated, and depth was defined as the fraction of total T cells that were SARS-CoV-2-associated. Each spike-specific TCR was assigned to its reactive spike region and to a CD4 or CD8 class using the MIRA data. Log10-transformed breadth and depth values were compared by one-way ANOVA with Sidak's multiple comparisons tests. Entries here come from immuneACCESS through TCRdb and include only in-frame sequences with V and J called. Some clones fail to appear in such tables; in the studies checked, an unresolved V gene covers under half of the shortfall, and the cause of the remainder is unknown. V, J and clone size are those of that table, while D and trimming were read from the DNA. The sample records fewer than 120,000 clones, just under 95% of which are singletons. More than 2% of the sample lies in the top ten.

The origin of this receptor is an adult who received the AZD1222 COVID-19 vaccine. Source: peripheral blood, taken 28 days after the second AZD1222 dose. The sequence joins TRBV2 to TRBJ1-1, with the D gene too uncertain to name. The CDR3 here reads CASSEAYGRSLDTEAFF. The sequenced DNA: TGTGCCAGCAGTGAAGCTTATGGTCGTAGTCTCGACACTGAAGCTTTCTTT. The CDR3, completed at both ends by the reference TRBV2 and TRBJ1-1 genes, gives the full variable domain EPEVTQTPSHQVTQMGQEVILRCVPISNHLYFYWYRQILGQKVEFLVSFYNNEISEKSEIFDDQFSVERPDGSNFTLKIRSTKLEDSAMYFCASSEAYGRSLDTEAFFGQGTRLTVV.